This T cell receptor beta chain was profiled in a study of HIV-infected patients and healthy controls. Alpha and beta constant-region primers primed reverse transcription of around 550 ng RNA. Each of the alpha and beta chains got its own library through chain-specific third strand synthesis with indices. TCRdb re-derived calls from the 5' RACE reads in MiXCR, one entry per CDR3 protein. The table lists under 6,500 distinct CDR3 sequences, roughly 25% of them singletons, with approximately 26% in the top ten. This clonotype was counted ten times or more. V shed 8 bases, J shed 0 bases, and the junction held 7 bases outside the gene matches. This CDR3 has 15 residues. Germline V CDR1 and CDR2: LNHDA, SQIVND (reference sequence). All unsorted peripheral T cells were captured because whole blood was used without fractionation.

The source of this sequence is an adult with HIV infection. The sample consisted of blood, taken before antiretroviral therapy. The J gene is TRBJ2-1, the V gene TRBV19, with TRBD1 matching over 7 bases. DNA of the CDR3: TGTGCCAGTGATAACAGGGGCCGCTCCTACAATGAGCAGTTCTTC. Translated, it gives CASDNRGRSYNEQFF.